Sequencing of this TCR beta chain was carried out in a study of molecular identifiers for immune sequencing clone quantification. Study findings and constraints: It was shown that clones above 20 RNA copies held over 99% of effector molecules, but under 1% in naive cells. Spiked-in Jurkat TCR RNA corresponding to one cell was reported as detectable against around 1 million naive cells.

TCRdb re-called the PCR reads through MiXCR, storing one row per CDR3 protein. Here the sample spans about 510,000 distinct CDR3 sequences, roughly a fifth being singletons. The CDR3 extends over 14 amino acids. The V gene end was trimmed by 2 bases and the J gene end by 10 bases; junction bases not matched to a gene: 6. Germline V gene data show CDR1 as SGHKS and CDR2 as YYEKEE (reference sequence). Many counts were recorded for this clonotype. Its antigen is unknown. This sequence was found in a human donor in good health. Some libraries in this study had Jurkat cell RNA spiked in. The chain combines TRBV5-5 with TRBJ1-4, with 9 bases that match TRBD1. The sample taken for sequencing was naive CD8+ T cells from blood, with Jurkat cell RNA spiked in. Sample subset: FACS-sorted CD8+CD4-CCR7+CD45RA+ naive T cells. The DNA of the CDR3 is TGTGCCAGCAGCTTCGGGACAGGGTCCGGAAAACTGTTTTTT. Translated: CASSFGTGSGKLFF.